The 29 T cell receptor beta chains given below trace back to one sample, sequenced in a study of PD-1 blockade in classical Hodgkin lymphoma. Relapse after autologous stem cell transplantation occurred in every patient, and brentuximab vedotin exposure varied. The table came from immunoSEQ multiplex PCR; TCRdb's copy has only in-frame clones and leaves some out. The sample comprises 98,000 or so clones, roughly nine tenths of which are singletons, and roughly 21% rests with the top ten. Sequenced here: peripheral blood mononuclear cells (PBMCs), sampled before the second cycle of nivolumab. All receptors derive from a human donor with classical Hodgkin lymphoma.

V is TRBV5-5 and J is TRBJ2-5; D is possibly TRBD1 or TRBD2 (5 bases each). V lost 3 bases, J lost 3 bases, and 12 bases lay in between. The CDR3 has 14 residues. CDR1 and CDR2 from the germline V gene are SGHKS and YYEKEE (reference sequence). CDR3 coding DNA: TGTGCCAGCAGCTCCGGGACGGATAAAGAGACCCAGTACTTC. Its translation: CASSSGTDKETQYF.

In this sample, this clone turned up a few times. The rearrangement joins TRBV10-1 to TRBJ1-2; the D gene is possibly TRBD1 (5 bases). The CDR3 covers 13 residues. Germline values: CDR1 WNHNN, CDR2 SYGVQD (reference sequence). The ends were cut back, 2 bases at V and 6 bases at J, with 10 bases in the middle. The CDR3: CASSERAGNGYTF. In DNA, the CDR3 is TGCGCCAGCAGTGAGCGGGCAGGGAATGGCTACACCTTC.

The gene calls are TRBV4-1 and TRBJ2-7; no clear D gene. V gave up 5 bases and J gave up 4 bases, with 9 bases separating them. CDR3 length: 12 amino acids. Germline CDR1 is MGHRA and CDR2 is YSYEKL. The CDR3 loop is CASSEIFYEQYF. CDR3 in DNA: TGCGCCAGCAGCGAAATCTTTTACGAGCAGTACTTC.

The chain recombines TRBV5-1 with TRBJ2-5, with a weak D call TRBD2 (5 bases). Germline loops: CDR1 SGHRS, CDR2 YFSETQ. CDR3 length: 14 residues. V was shortened by 0 bases and J by 5 bases, with 11 bases between the two germline ends. The CDR3 loop is CASSLASSAETQYF. The CDR3 DNA reads TGCGCCAGCAGCTTGGCAAGTAGCGCGGAGACCCAGTACTTC.

The chain recombines TRBV20-1 with TRBJ2-7, with D uncertain. Germline V gives CDR1 DFQATT, CDR2 SNEGSKA (reference sequence). The V and J ends lost 6 bases and 2 bases respectively, with 8 bases between them. The CDR3 extends over 11 amino acids. CDR3 region: CSASAAYEQYF. Here the CDR3 DNA reads TGCAGTGCCTCTGCGGCCTACGAGCAGTACTTC.

The rearrangement uses TRBV7-9 and TRBJ1-1; 7 bases are a match to TRBD1. The J segment lost 1 base and the V segment lost 5 bases, leaving 4 bases of the junction unmatched. The CDR3 has 14 residues. Per the germline V gene, CDR1 is SEHNR and CDR2 is FQNEAQ (reference sequence). The CDR3, as DNA: TGTGCCAGCAGCCCGCAGGGGGGGAACACTGAAGCTTTCTTT. Amino acids: CASSPQGGNTEAFF.

The chain carries TRBV30 and TRBJ1-3, with D unresolved. Germline V gene lookup returns CDR1 GTSNPN and CDR2 SVGIG (reference sequence). V lost 4 bases, J lost 0 bases, and 7 bases lay in between. This CDR3 has 13 residues. The CDR3 region has the DNA TGTGCCTGGATGGTGTTCTCTGGAAACACCATATATTTT. It is translated as CAWMVFSGNTIYF.

This sequence joins TRBV7-9 and TRBJ2-1; D may be TRBD2 (5 bases). The germline V and J ends were trimmed by 3 bases and 2 bases, with 11 bases remaining between them. Germline-derived CDR1 and CDR2 are SEHNR and FQNEAQ (reference sequence). This CDR3 spans 15 amino acids. The CDR3 bases are TGTGCCAGCAGCTTTCTGAGGGAGACCTACAATGAGCAGTTCTTC. This sequence encodes CASSFLRETYNEQFF.

The chain couples TRBV10-2 to TRBJ2-7; TRBD2 matches at 9 bases. The CDR3 is 16 residues long. Germline V gene sequence: CDR1 WSHSY, CDR2 SAAADI. Germline trimming cut 0 bases from V and 3 bases from J; bases unmatched to any gene: 6. CDR3 nucleotide sequence: TGCGCCAGCAGTGAGTCGAGTCTAGCGGGAAACTACGAGCAGTACTTC. It yields the protein CASSESSLAGNYEQYF.

The chain has TRBV19 and TRBJ2-3; D gene unclear. Germline V gene lookup returns CDR1 LNHDA and CDR2 SQIVND (reference sequence). The CDR3 extends over 12 amino acids. The germline V and J ends were trimmed by 2 bases and 6 bases, with 6 bases remaining between them. The CDR3 region is CASSIRPDTQYF. Here the CDR3 DNA reads TGTGCCAGTAGTATACGCCCGGATACGCAGTATTTT.

The chain couples TRBV19 to TRBJ2-7; D might be TRBD1 (5 bases). The germline V and J ends were trimmed by 2 bases and 2 bases, with 7 bases remaining between them. Germline V gene sequence: CDR1 LNHDA, CDR2 SQIVND (reference sequence). The CDR3 has 13 amino acids. CDR3 DNA sequence: TGTGCCAGTAGTATAAGGGGTACCTACGAGCAGTACTTC. This translates into CASSIRGTYEQYF.

J is TRBJ2-1 and V is TRBV9; D may be TRBD1 or TRBD2 (5 bases each). The CDR3 spans 14 residues. V was cut by 2 bases and J by 6 bases, with 12 bases left in between. Germline V gives CDR1 SGDLS, CDR2 YYNGEE. The CDR3 sequence is CASSVSGTSNEQFF. In nucleotides, the CDR3 is TGTGCCAGCAGCGTCTCCGGGACCAGCAATGAGCAGTTCTTC.

This chain joins TRBV18 and TRBJ1-1; D unclear. Trimming shortened V by 8 bases and J by 2 bases, and 15 bases separated the two germline ends. Germline V gene sequence: CDR1 KGHSH, CDR2 LQKENI. The CDR3 sequence is 14 residues long. The CDR3: CASQPNFGNTEAFF. CDR3 bases: TGTGCCAGCCAACCGAATTTCGGAAACACTGAAGCTTTCTTT.

The chain carries TRBV4-3 and TRBJ2-2; a possible D gene is TRBD2 (5 bases). This CDR3 has 17 amino acids. Between the trimmed V and J ends, which lost 0 bases and 7 bases, there was a span of 18 bases. The V gene's germline CDR1 is LGHNA and CDR2 YSLEER. The CDR3 reads CASSQDTGVPRDGELFF. CDR3 bases: TGCGCCAGCAGCCAAGACACCGGGGTCCCAAGGGACGGGGAGCTGTTTTTT.

This chain connects TRBV25-1 to TRBJ1-6; 7 bases agree with TRBD1. The germline V gene has CDR1 MGHDK and CDR2 SYGVNS. After removal of 0 bases from V and 7 bases from J, the junction contained 3 bases not matched to a gene. The CDR3 runs to 15 residues. CDR3 coding DNA: TGTGCCAGCAGTGAATATGGCAGGGGGAATTCACCCCTCCACTTT. Translating it yields CASSEYGRGNSPLHF. Supplemented by reference TRBV25-1 and TRBJ1-6, the full variable domain reads EADIYQTPRYLVIGTGKKITLECSQTMGHDKMYWYQQDPGMELHLIHYSYGVNSTEKGDLSSESTVSRIRTEHFPLTLESARPSHTSQYLCASSEYGRGNSPLHFGNGTRLTVT.

This clone was seen only once. The CDR3 DNA reads as TGTGCCAGCAGCAAAGAGGAGGAGTCAGGGAAAACCTACGAGCAGTACTTC. This translates into CASSKEEESGKTYEQYF. The chain is built from TRBV21-1 and TRBJ2-7. TRBV21-1 is shown as a pseudogene. The CDR3 runs to 17 residues.

The rearrangement links TRBV9 to TRBJ2-7; TRBD1 is a possible D gene (6 bases). Germline values: CDR1 SGDLS, CDR2 YYNGEE. This CDR3 contains 16 residues. Trimming took off 0 bases at V and 1 base at J, with 14 bases between the two ends. This chain's CDR3 is CASSVGLTGNSYEQYF. CDR3 nucleotides: TGTGCCAGCAGCGTAGGACTAACAGGGAATTCCTACGAGCAGTACTTC.

The rearrangement uses TRBV29-1 and TRBJ2-3, with 12 bases lining up with TRBD2. The CDR3 extends over 15 amino acids. Germline V CDR1 and CDR2: SQVTM, ANQGSEA. V trimming: 4 bases; J trimming: 5 bases; junction bases outside the gene matches: 7. As DNA, the CDR3 is TGCAGCGTTGTGACTAGCGGGAGCTCCATAGATACGCAGTATTTT. This sequence encodes CSVVTSGSSIDTQYF.

V and J are TRBV19 and TRBJ2-1; 7 nucleotides align to TRBD2. The V gene's germline CDR1 is LNHDA and CDR2 SQIVND (reference sequence). The V segment lost 3 bases and the J segment 7 bases; nucleotides outside the gene matches: 6. The length of the CDR3 is 14 residues. DNA for the CDR3: TGTGCCAGTAGTATGCGCGGGAGCCTAAATGAGCAGTTCTTC. Protein: CASSMRGSLNEQFF.

The chain employs TRBV4-3 and TRBJ2-3; a possible D gene is TRBD2 (6 bases). This CDR3 contains 17 residues. The V and J ends lost 3 bases and 5 bases respectively, with 21 bases between them. Germline assignment: CDR1 LGHNA and CDR2 YSLEER. The CDR3 coding sequence is TGCGCCAGCAGCCACCACCAACGGGGGTATGGGGGAGATACGCAGTATTTT. As protein: CASSHHQRGYGGDTQYF.

V gene TRBV27 combines with J gene TRBJ2-1, with 14 bases identical to TRBD2. This CDR3 has 16 residues. Looked up from germline, CDR1 is MNHEY and CDR2 is SMNVEV (reference sequence). With 5 bases clipped from V and 10 bases from J, the junction kept 10 bases outside the gene matches. Written as DNA, the CDR3 is TGTGCCAGCAGTCCCTTGGCGAGACTAGCGGGAGGGGAGCAGTTCTTC. Protein sequence: CASSPLARLAGGEQFF.

This chain joins TRBV20-1 and TRBJ2-1; tentatively, D is TRBD2 (5 bases). V dropped 6 bases and J dropped 8 bases, with 11 bases sitting between them. This CDR3 region has 11 residues. Germline assignment: CDR1 DFQATT and CDR2 SNEGSKA (reference sequence). The CDR3 spells CSAPAVHEQFF. The CDR3 DNA is TGCAGTGCCCCAGCGGTCCATGAGCAGTTCTTC.

The V call is TRBV12-5, the J call TRBJ1-1, with D maybe TRBD1 (5 bases). The CDR3 totals 14 residues. Germline CDR1 reads LGHNT; CDR2 reads FRNRAP. Trimming pared 5 bases from V and 7 bases from J, leaving 17 bases between. The CDR3 region is CASGPRGDGGEAFF. CDR3 coding DNA: TGTGCTAGTGGTCCGCGGGGGGACGGAGGTGAAGCTTTCTTT.

J is TRBJ1-1 and V is TRBV5-1; 8 nucleotides line up with TRBD1. Germline CDR1 and CDR2: SGHRS and YFSETQ. V dropped 0 bases and J dropped 0; count of bases not matched to a gene: 4. The CDR3 contains 16 residues. CDR3 sequence: CASSLAGTGMNTEAFF. CDR3 sequence (DNA): TGCGCCAGCAGCTTGGCCGGGACAGGCATGAACACTGAAGCTTTCTTT.

The chain uses TRBV9 and TRBJ2-1, with 10 bases identical to TRBD2. V shed 2 bases and J 4 bases; nucleotides not matched to a gene: 6. The CDR3 extends over 16 amino acids. CDR1 and CDR2 (germline): SGDLS, YYNGEE. This CDR3 is CASSVLAGVRYNEQFF. The CDR3 DNA sequence: TGTGCCAGCAGCGTCCTAGCGGGAGTTCGTTACAATGAGCAGTTCTTC.

The chain combines TRBV30 with TRBJ2-1; weak D call: TRBD2 (6 bases). V lost 7 bases, J lost 8 bases, and 12 bases lay in between. Germline V lookup: CDR1 GTSNPN, CDR2 SVGIG (reference sequence). The CDR3 runs 11 residues. CDR3 protein: CASGSTDEQFF. The CDR3 nucleotides are TGTGCCTCCGGGAGTACGGATGAGCAGTTCTTC.

The chain carries TRBV27 and TRBJ2-2, with 10 bases identical to TRBD2. Germline lookup yields CDR1 MNHEY and CDR2 SMNVEV (reference sequence). With V trimmed by 7 bases and J by 4 bases, 6 bases remained unmatched. CDR3 length: 15 residues. As DNA, the CDR3 is TGTGCCAGCACCCTGGGACTAGCGTCCACCGGGGAGCTGTTTTTT. This sequence encodes CASTLGLASTGELFF.

The CDR3 DNA reads TGTGCCAGCAGTACTAGCGGGAGGGCGGACGAGCAGTACTTC. Amino acids: CASSTSGRADEQYF. The chain links TRBV2 to TRBJ2-7; 13 bases match TRBD2. Trimming at V came to 5 bases and at J to 5 bases, leaving 3 bases not matched to a gene. This CDR3 is 14 amino acids long. Germline V gene lookup returns CDR1 SNHLY and CDR2 FYNNEI.

The chain combines TRBV5-1 with TRBJ2-7, with 7 positions matching TRBD2. The CDR3 consists of 14 residues. CDR1 and CDR2 (germline): SGHRS, YFSETQ. V dropped 0 bases and J dropped 2; count of bases not matched to a gene: 2. The chain's CDR3 is CASSLASGTYEQYF. In DNA, the CDR3 is TGCGCCAGCAGCTTGGCTAGCGGCACCTACGAGCAGTACTTC.